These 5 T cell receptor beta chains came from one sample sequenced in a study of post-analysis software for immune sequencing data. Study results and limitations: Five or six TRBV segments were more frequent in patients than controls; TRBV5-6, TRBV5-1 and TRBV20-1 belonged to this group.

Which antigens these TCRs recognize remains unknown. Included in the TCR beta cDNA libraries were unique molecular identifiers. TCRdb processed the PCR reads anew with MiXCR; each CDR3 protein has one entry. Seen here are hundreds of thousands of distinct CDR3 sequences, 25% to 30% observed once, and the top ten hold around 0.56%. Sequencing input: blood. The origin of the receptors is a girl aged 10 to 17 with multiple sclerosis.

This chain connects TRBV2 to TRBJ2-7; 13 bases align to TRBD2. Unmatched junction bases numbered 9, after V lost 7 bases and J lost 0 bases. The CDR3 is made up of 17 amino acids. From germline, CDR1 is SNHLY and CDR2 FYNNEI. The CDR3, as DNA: TGTGCCAGCAACCTGGGGGGACTAGCGGGAAGCTCCTACGAGCAGTACTTC. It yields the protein CASNLGGLAGSSYEQYF.

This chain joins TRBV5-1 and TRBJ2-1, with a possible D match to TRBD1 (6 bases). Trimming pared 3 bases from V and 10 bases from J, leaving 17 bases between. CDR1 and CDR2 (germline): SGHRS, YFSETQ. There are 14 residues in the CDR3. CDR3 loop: CASSWEAQGSEQFF. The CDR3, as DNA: TGCGCCAGCAGCTGGGAAGCGCAGGGGAGCGAGCAGTTCTTC.

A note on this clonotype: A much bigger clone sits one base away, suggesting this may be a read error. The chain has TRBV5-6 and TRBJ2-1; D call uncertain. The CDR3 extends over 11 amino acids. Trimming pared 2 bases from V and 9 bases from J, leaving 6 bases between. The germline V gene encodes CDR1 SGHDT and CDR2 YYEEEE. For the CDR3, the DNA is TGTGCCAGCAGCTTTAGGGTTGAGCAGTTCTTC. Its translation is CASSFRVEQFF.

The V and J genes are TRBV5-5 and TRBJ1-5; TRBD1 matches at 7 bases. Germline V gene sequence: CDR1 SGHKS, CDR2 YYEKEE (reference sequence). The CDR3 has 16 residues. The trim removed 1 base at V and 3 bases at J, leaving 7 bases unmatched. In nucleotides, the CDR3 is TGTGCCAGCAGCTTGAGGGCAGGGGGAATCAATCAGCCCCAGCATTTT. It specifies CASSLRAGGINQPQHF.

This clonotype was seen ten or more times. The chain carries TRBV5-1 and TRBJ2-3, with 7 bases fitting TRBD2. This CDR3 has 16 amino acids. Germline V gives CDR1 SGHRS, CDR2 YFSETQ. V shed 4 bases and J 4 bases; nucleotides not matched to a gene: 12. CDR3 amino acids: CASSPTGTNMPDTQYF. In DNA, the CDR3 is TGCGCCAGCAGCCCCACCGGGACTAATATGCCAGATACGCAGTATTTT.